Shown below are 19 T cell receptor beta chains from a single sample sequenced in a study of T cell clonality in common variable immunodeficiency. Clones were read by immunoSEQ multiplex PCR, and TCRdb kept only the in-frame ones, dropping some. The sample includes around 47,000 clones, none of them occurring once. Sequencing was performed on peripheral blood mononuclear cells. These receptors originate from a person between 18 and 69 years old in good health.

This clone was found many times. The CDR3 loop is CASSSSGNSGNEQFF. The sequenced part of the CDR3 DNA is TGTGCCAGCAGCTCATCAGGGAACTCGGGTAATGAG. V and J are TRBV7-3 and TRBJ2-1; weak D call: TRBD1 (5 bases). Read data end 3 residues before the CDR3 end; the end is taken from the germline J gene. The CDR3 runs to 15 residues. Per the germline V gene, CDR1 is SGHTA and CDR2 is FQGTGA. Trimming shortened V by 4 bases and J by 7 bases, and 17 bases separated the two germline ends.

This clone was counted at least ten times. The read finishes 3 residues shy of the CDR3 end, and the germline J gene is used to complete it. The chain carries TRBV30 and TRBJ2-5, with 7 bases identical to TRBD2. Germline V gene data show CDR1 as GTSNPN and CDR2 as SVGIG (reference sequence). The CDR3 consists of 14 residues. Trimming removed 2 bases from V and 3 bases from J; junction bases left unmatched: 6. CDR3 DNA, as far as it was read: TGTGCCTGGAGTCGAGCGGGGATAGAAGAGACC. Translating it yields CAWSRAGIEET. From start to end, the CDR3 is CAWSRAGIEETQYF.

This clone was seen only a few times. The read gets to within 3 residues of the CDR3 end, and the germline J gene fills in the rest. The gene calls are TRBV19 and TRBJ2-7; D may be TRBD1 (5 bases). V gave up 5 bases and J gave up 5 bases, with 19 bases separating them. Germline CDR1 and CDR2: LNHDA and SQIVND (reference sequence). The CDR3 has 15 residues. This chain's CDR3 is CASSLMGLPGDEQYF. Incomplete CDR3 DNA: TGTGCCAGTAGTCTAATGGGGCTCCCGGGTGACGAG. Looking up the rest from reference TRBV19 and TRBJ2-7 gives the full variable domain: DGGITQSPKYLFRKEGQNVTLSCEQNLNHDAMYWYRQDPGQGLRLIYYSQIVNDFQKGDIAEGYSVSREKKESFPLTVTSAQKNPTAFYLCASSLMGLPGDEQYFGPGTRLTVT.

With respect to this clone: The CDR3 goes on 3 residues after the read ends, and that part is filled in from the germline J gene. The chain uses TRBV5-6 and TRBJ1-1; a weak D match, TRBD1 (5 bases). The CDR3 has 14 residues. V was cut by 5 bases and J by 1 base, with 12 bases left in between. Germline V gene data show CDR1 as SGHDT and CDR2 as YYEEEE. The CDR3 sequence: CASRADNWNTEAFF. The CDR3 bases that were read are TGTGCCAGCAGGGCGGACAATTGGAACACTGAA.

This clone was seen a few times. The read ends 3 residues shy of where the CDR3 ends; the end is completed using the germline J gene. The V gene is TRBV6-1, the J gene TRBJ2-3; possibly TRBD2 for D (6 bases). CDR3 length equals 14 residues. Per the germline V gene, CDR1 is MNHNS and CDR2 is SASEGT. CDR3 bases read: TGTGCCAGCAGTGGACAGAACACACGGGAGACG. Translating gives CASSGQNTRET. The whole CDR3 is CASSGQNTRETQYF.

As for this clone: The read finishes 3 residues shy of the CDR3 end, and the germline J gene is used to complete it. V gene TRBV30 combines with J gene TRBJ2-2, with TRBD1 matching over 7 bases. This CDR3 contains 14 residues. CDR1 and CDR2 (germline): GTSNPN, SVGIG (reference sequence). CDR3 sequence reads: CASGQDSGANVLFF. CDR3 DNA, as far as it was read: TGTGCCTCCGGACAGGACTCTGGGGCCAACGTG.

Ten or more counts support this clone. Read sequence stops 3 residues before the CDR3 end, and the germline J gene provides the missing end. The gene calls are TRBV20-1 and TRBJ1-6; D gene unclear. In germline, CDR1 is DFQATT, CDR2 SNEGSKA (reference sequence). The CDR3 consists of 12 residues. V was shortened by 2 bases and J by 8 bases, with 7 bases between the two germline ends. Incomplete CDR3 DNA: TGCAGTGCTAGACAGTTTGATTCACCC. It specifies CSARQFDSP. The whole CDR3 is CSARQFDSPLHF.

This clone was counted ten times or more. The CDR3 end lies 3 residues beyond the end of the read and is filled in from the germline J gene. The chain uses TRBV20-1 and TRBJ2-7, with 10 bases that match TRBD2. Per the germline V gene, CDR1 is DFQATT and CDR2 is SNEGSKA (reference sequence). This CDR3 is 16 amino acids long. The junction had 8 bases not matched to a gene; V was cut back by 0 bases and J by 3 bases. The CDR3 sequence is CSARDVRASGGYEQYF. CDR3 DNA (partial): TGCAGTGCTAGAGACGTTAGGGCTAGCGGGGGCTACGAG.

This clone was seen at least ten times. The read finishes 3 residues shy of the CDR3 end, and the germline J gene is used to complete it. The rearrangement links TRBV18 to TRBJ1-6, with TRBD1 matching over 9 bases. J gave up 9 bases and V 1 base, and 13 bases lay outside the gene matches. The germline V gene has CDR1 KGHSH and CDR2 LQKENI. The CDR3 has 18 amino acids. Partial CDR3 DNA: TGTGCCAGCTCACCACTAAACAGGGGGCAGACGGTGGGTTCACCC. It codes for CASSPLNRGQTVGSP. The CDR3 as a whole reads CASSPLNRGQTVGSPLHF.

There are many counts of this clone. The observed sequence ends 3 residues before the CDR3 terminus, with the missing tail filled in from the germline J gene. The chain has TRBV20-1 and TRBJ1-5; D is uncertain. The CDR3 contains 16 residues. The V gene lost 0 bases and the J gene lost 0 bases, with 12 bases spanning the gap. The germline V gene has CDR1 DFQATT and CDR2 SNEGSKA (reference sequence). Partial CDR3 DNA: TGCAGTGCTAGAGATAAGAGGGTAGTTAGCAATCAGCCC. It is translated as CSARDKRVVSNQP. The complete CDR3 protein is CSARDKRVVSNQPQHF.

Details on this clone: Read sequence stops 3 residues before the CDR3 end, and the germline J gene provides the missing end. The chain has TRBV19 and TRBJ1-4; D perhaps matches TRBD1 (5 bases). Germline-derived CDR1 and CDR2 are LNHDA and SQIVND (reference sequence). The CDR3 is made up of 15 amino acids. V was trimmed by 4 bases and J by 8 bases, leaving 17 bases between them. The DNA read from the CDR3 is TGTGCCAGTAGTAGCAGATCAGGGATAAGCGAAAAA. Translation: CASSSRSGISEK. The whole CDR3 reads CASSSRSGISEKLFF.

Ten or more counts support this clone. With the read ending 3 residues before the CDR3 end, the germline J gene is used to fill in that end. The chain links TRBV19 to TRBJ2-2; 9 bases fit TRBD1. Germline CDR1 reads LNHDA; CDR2 reads SQIVND (reference sequence). CDR3 length: 15 amino acids. The junction had 3 bases not matched to a gene; V was cut back by 4 bases and J by 3 bases. The sequenced part of the CDR3 DNA is TGTGCCAGTAGTAGTGGGACAGGGCACACCGGGGAG. Its protein product is CASSSGTGHTGE. From start to end, the CDR3 is CASSSGTGHTGELFF.

As for this clone: The read is 3 residues too short to cover the CDR3 end, so that end is filled in from the germline J gene. V is TRBV11-2 and J is TRBJ1-2; D gene uncertain. Germline lookup yields CDR1 SGHAT and CDR2 FQNNGV. Trimming shortened V by 9 bases and J by 0 bases, and 11 bases separated the two germline ends. This CDR3 has 13 residues. The chain's CDR3 is CASREEANYGYTF. Incomplete CDR3 DNA: TGTGCCAGTCGAGAAGAGGCTAACTATGGC.

This clone was observed at least ten times. Sequencing ends 3 residues short of the CDR3 end; the germline J gene provides the rest. V is TRBV20-1 and J is TRBJ2-2, with TRBD2 matching 7 bases. CDR3 length equals 15 residues. V gave up 6 bases and J gave up 4 bases; unmatched junction bases: 11. Germline values: CDR1 DFQATT, CDR2 SNEGSKA (reference sequence). CDR3 DNA, as far as it was read: TGCAGTGCGACTCCCTCCTCTAGCGGCACCGGGGAG. It translates to CSATPSSSGTGE. The whole CDR3 protein is CSATPSSSGTGELFF.

This clone was observed many times. The read ends 3 residues early relative to the CDR3; the germline J gene fills the gap. The chain has TRBV7-3 and TRBJ2-5, with TRBD2 matching 7 bases. CDR1 is SGHTA and CDR2 is FQGTGA in the germline V gene. V was pared by 3 bases and J by 5 bases, with 9 bases of the junction left unmatched. The CDR3 covers 15 residues. The CDR3 protein is CASSLRLAPGETQYF. The DNA read from the CDR3 is TGTGCCAGCAGCTTGAGACTAGCCCCTGGGGAGACC.

The sample holds many counts of this clone. The CDR3 extends 3 residues past the end of the read, so its final part is completed from the germline J gene. The rearrangement uses TRBV20-1 and TRBJ2-7; a possible D gene is TRBD2 (6 bases). The CDR3 is 14 residues long. Germline loops: CDR1 DFQATT, CDR2 SNEGSKA (reference sequence). The ends were cut back, 1 base at V and 6 bases at J, with 16 bases in the middle. The CDR3 bases that were read are TGCAGTGCTAGAGGTCCGGGGGAACCGGGCGAG. Protein product: CSARGPGEPGE. The whole CDR3 protein reads CSARGPGEPGEQYF.

The table lists this clone with many counts. The read halts 3 residues ahead of the CDR3 end, with the missing end drawn from the germline J gene. This chain uses TRBV19 with TRBJ2-4; a weak D match, TRBD1 (5 bases). The germline V gene has CDR1 LNHDA and CDR2 SQIVND (reference sequence). CDR3 length: 14 residues. Trimming pared 7 bases from V and 5 bases from J, leaving 15 bases between. CDR3 DNA (partial): TGTGCCAGTAACCTCAGACAAGGGGAAAACATT. Amino acids: CASNLRQGENI. The complete CDR3 reads CASNLRQGENIQYF.

There are many counts of this clone. The observed sequence ends 3 residues before the CDR3 terminus, with the missing tail filled in from the germline J gene. This chain joins TRBV9 and TRBJ1-4, with D hard to call. CDR1 is SGDLS and CDR2 is YYNGEE in the germline V gene. The V and J ends lost 3 bases and 7 bases respectively, with 10 bases between them. CDR3 length: 13 amino acids. This chain's CDR3 is CASSARSGEKLFF. CDR3 bases read: TGTGCCAGCAGCGCCCGTAGCGGTGAAAAA.

Many counts were recorded for this clone. The DNA ends 3 residues before the CDR3 does, and the rest of the CDR3 is filled in from the germline J gene. This chain links TRBV5-1 with TRBJ1-1, with a possible D match to TRBD1 (5 bases). Between the trimmed V and J ends, which lost 0 bases and 1 base, there was a span of 16 bases. The germline gives CDR1 SGHRS, CDR2 YFSETQ. The CDR3 loop spans 17 amino acids. The CDR3 DNA, read in part, is TGCGCCAGCAGCTTGGGGTCGGTAGGCCAGGGGAACACTGAA. Translating it yields CASSLGSVGQGNTE. The whole CDR3 sequence reads CASSLGSVGQGNTEAFF. Using reference TRBV5-1 and TRBJ1-1 for the parts outside the CDR3, the full variable domain is KAGVTQTPRYLIKTRGQQVTLSCSPISGHRSVSWYQQTPGQGLQFLFEYFSETQRNKGNFPGRFSGRQFSNSRSEMNVSTLELGDSALYLCASSLGSVGQGNTEAFFGQGTRLTVV.